The 16 T cell receptor beta chains below all came from one sample that was sequenced in a study of OX40 agonist ivuxolimab in advanced cancers. Clones were sequenced by immunoSEQ multiplex PCR, and TCRdb holds only the in-frame ones, with some missing. The sample lists tens of thousands of clones; roughly 90% were seen once. Sequenced material: CD4+ or CD8+ T cells sorted from blood, taken in a trial of the OX40 agonist ivuxolimab. The origin of the receptors is an adult with an advanced solid tumor such as melanoma, head and neck, liver or kidney cancer.

The V gene is TRBV5-1, the J gene TRBJ2-2, with D perhaps TRBD1 (6 bases). V gave up 0 bases and J gave up 5 bases, with 14 bases separating them. CDR3 size: 16 residues. Germline loops: CDR1 SGHRS, CDR2 YFSETQ. CDR3 region: CASSLVAGALTGELFF. DNA of the CDR3: TGCGCCAGCAGCTTGGTGGCAGGGGCGCTGACCGGGGAGCTGTTTTTT.

The chain carries TRBV2 and TRBJ2-5; D is possibly TRBD2 (6 bases). The J call may be faulty, since TRBJ2-7 better matches the DNA end. The CDR3 has 13 residues. The germline gives CDR1 SNHLY, CDR2 FYNNEI. The CDR3 bases are TGTGCCAGCAGCGTAGCGGCAACCTACGAGCAGTACTTC. This sequence encodes CASSVAATYEQYF.

The chain uses TRBV5-5 and TRBJ2-7; 9 bases are shared with TRBD1. CDR1 is SGHKS, CDR2 YYEKEE, per germline (reference sequence). V lost 4 bases, J lost 9 bases, and 11 bases stayed unmatched. CDR3 length: 14 residues. Written as DNA, the CDR3 is TGTGCCAGCAGCATCCGGGACAGGGAAGTCGGGCAGTACTTC. This translates into CASSIRDREVGQYF.

This rearrangement joins TRBV27 to TRBJ1-2; 7 nucleotides line up with TRBD1. Germline V CDR1 and CDR2: MNHEY, SMNVEV (reference sequence). This CDR3 has 13 residues. The V and J ends lost 2 bases and 5 bases, in that order; junction bases with no gene match: 2. The CDR3: CASSLGRGYGYTF. The CDR3 bases are TGTGCCAGCAGTTTAGGCAGGGGGTATGGCTACACCTTC.

This chain links TRBV30 with TRBJ1-2; 12 nucleotides agree with TRBD1. Germline lookup yields CDR1 GTSNPN and CDR2 SVGIG (reference sequence). CDR3 length: 15 residues. V shed 3 bases and J 3 bases; nucleotides not matched to a gene: 5. Here the CDR3 reads CAWSPGQGADYGYTF. The CDR3 nucleotides are TGTGCCTGGAGCCCGGGACAGGGGGCTGACTATGGCTACACCTTC. Filled out from reference TRBV30 and TRBJ1-2, the complete variable domain reads SQTIHQWPATLVQPVGSPLSLECTVEGTSNPNLYWYRQAAGRGLQLLFYSVGIGQISSEVPQNLSASRPQDRQFILSSKKLLLSDSGFYLCAWSPGQGADYGYTFGSGTRLTVV.

The CDR3 loop reads CASSDRDPNGGANVLTF. CDR3 DNA sequence: TGTGCCAGCAGCGACCGGGATCCAAACGGTGGGGCCAACGTCCTGACTTTC. The rearrangement links TRBV14 to TRBJ2-6; a weak D match, TRBD2 (5 bases). This CDR3 has 17 residues. The germline V gene has CDR1 SGHDN and CDR2 FVKESK. V was shortened by 5 bases and J by 3 bases, with 17 bases between the two germline ends.

The chain is built from TRBV2 and TRBJ1-4; TRBD1 aligns across 9 bases. This CDR3 contains 17 residues. J gave up 8 bases and V 9 bases, and 19 bases lay outside the gene matches. Germline V gene lookup returns CDR1 SNHLY and CDR2 FYNNEI. The CDR3 loop reads CARLGGGQGPAWEKLFF. The CDR3 DNA reads TGTGCCAGACTCGGGGGCGGACAGGGGCCGGCTTGGGAAAAACTGTTTTTT.

CDR3 coding DNA: TGTGCCAGCCGCCAAGTCACTAGCGGGAGCCTGGAGCAGTTCTTC. Residues: CASRQVTSGSLEQFF. This chain connects TRBV6-5 to TRBJ2-1; 11 nucleotides agree with TRBD2. The V gene's germline CDR1 is MNHEY and CDR2 SVGAGI. The CDR3 runs to 15 residues. The J segment lost 10 bases and the V segment lost 8 bases, leaving 13 bases of the junction unmatched.

The chain has TRBV27 and TRBJ2-7, with 11 bases that match TRBD1. This CDR3 contains 15 residues. Germline CDR1 is MNHEY and CDR2 is SMNVEV (reference sequence). V lost 7 bases, J lost 5 bases, and 10 bases stayed unmatched. The CDR3 bases are TGTGCCAGCACCCCTAAGGGACAGGGGGTCCACGAGCAGTACTTC. Translating it yields CASTPKGQGVHEQYF.

This clone was observed a few times. The chain joins TRBV30 to TRBJ2-1; D is uncertain. Trimming took 0 bases from V and 2 from J, leaving 5 bases between them. This CDR3 region has 13 residues. Germline V CDR1 and CDR2: GTSNPN, SVGIG (reference sequence). Written as DNA, the CDR3 is TGTGCCTGGAGTGTTGGGACCTACAATGAGCAGTTCTTC. Translated, it gives CAWSVGTYNEQFF.

CDR3 coding DNA: TGCGCCAGCAGCCAGTACGGTAACACTGAAGCTTTCTTT. It specifies CASSQYGNTEAFF. The chain recombines TRBV4-1 with TRBJ1-1; D is uncertain. Germline values: CDR1 MGHRA, CDR2 YSYEKL. The V and J ends lost 3 bases and 2 bases respectively, with 7 bases between them. CDR3 length: 13 residues.

The V call is TRBV7-8, the J call TRBJ2-1; no definite D call. The CDR3 length is 13 residues. V was clipped by 3 bases and J by 6 bases, with 9 bases between them. Per germline, CDR1 SGHVS and CDR2 FQNEAQ. CDR3 sequence reads: CASSFADGNEQFF. CDR3 coding DNA: TGTGCCAGCAGCTTTGCTGACGGCAATGAGCAGTTCTTC. The full variable domain, its missing parts supplied by reference TRBV7-8 and TRBJ2-1, is GAGVSQSPRYKVAKRGQDVALRCDPISGHVSLFWYQQALGQGPEFLTYFQNEAQLDKSGLPSDRFFAERPEGSVSTLKIQRTQQEDSAVYLCASSFADGNEQFFGPGTRLTVL.

This clone was seen a single time. V usage is TRBV6-5 and J usage is TRBJ2-2; D uncertain. Trimming cost V 8 bases and J 0 bases, with 10 bases left between them. Germline CDR1 reads MNHEY; CDR2 reads SVGAGI. CDR3 length: 14 amino acids. For the CDR3, the DNA is TGTGCCAGCTTTTTTTCCGCGAACACCGGGGAGCTGTTTTTT. Encoded protein: CASFFSANTGELFF.

This chain links TRBV2 with TRBJ1-5; D call uncertain. Germline lookup yields CDR1 SNHLY and CDR2 FYNNEI. V was clipped by 7 bases and J by 4 bases, with 11 bases between them. The CDR3 covers 13 residues. CDR3 sequence: CASTFAGNQPQHF. CDR3 sequence (DNA): TGTGCCAGCACCTTCGCGGGGAATCAGCCCCAGCATTTT.

The DNA for the CDR3 is TGTGCCAGCACCCTGGTGAGGGGGTCTTATGGCTACACCTTC. It yields the protein CASTLVRGSYGYTF. This sequence joins TRBV5-5 and TRBJ1-2, with D perhaps matching TRBD1 (6 bases). Germline V gene data show CDR1 as SGHKS and CDR2 as YYEKEE (reference sequence). The V end lost 6 bases, the J end lost 5 bases, and 17 bases lay between the germline ends. CDR3 length: 14 amino acids.

This chain joins TRBV11-1 and TRBJ1-1; weak D call: TRBD1 (5 bases). CDR1 SGHAT and CDR2 FQDESV come from the germline V gene (reference sequence). Trimming left V 1 base short and J 7 bases short, with 13 bases between. This CDR3 spans 14 amino acids. This CDR3 reads CASSLDLGRDEAFF. In DNA form, the CDR3 reads TGTGCCAGCAGCTTAGACCTGGGGCGCGATGAAGCTTTCTTT.